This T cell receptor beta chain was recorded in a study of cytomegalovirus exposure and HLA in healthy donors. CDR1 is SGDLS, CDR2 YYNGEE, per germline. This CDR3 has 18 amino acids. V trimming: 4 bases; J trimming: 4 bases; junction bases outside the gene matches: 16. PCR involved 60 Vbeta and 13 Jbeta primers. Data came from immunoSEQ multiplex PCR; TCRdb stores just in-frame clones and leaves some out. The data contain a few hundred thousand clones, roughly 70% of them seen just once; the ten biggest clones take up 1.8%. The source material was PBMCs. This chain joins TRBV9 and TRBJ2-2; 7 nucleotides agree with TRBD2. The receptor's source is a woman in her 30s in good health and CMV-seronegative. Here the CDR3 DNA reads TGTGCCAGCAGCTCCCCAGGGAGGGGCACGACTACCACCGGGGAGCTGTTTTTT. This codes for CASSSPGRGTTTTGELFF.